This T cell receptor (beta chain) was captured in a study of vaccination effects on CD4 cells after COVID-19. Overall study findings and caveats: The study enrolled few convalescent patients and sampled no early post-infection timepoints.

Concerning this clone: The target antigen is unknown.

From germline, CDR1 is SGHDT and CDR2 YYEEEE. The CDR3 loop spans 17 amino acids. V gave up 3 bases and J gave up 0 bases, with 16 bases separating them. TCRdb keeps only in-frame clones here, not all; method: immunoSEQ multiplex PCR. The sample has tens of thousands of clones; roughly 70% are singletons. Expansion with viral peptide pools was applied to antigen-specific CD4+ T cells by the ViraFEST assay prior to sequencing. Subsequent to less than 13 days of culture, CD4+ T cells were isolated. None of the vaccinated had previously contracted SARS-CoV-2, and their nucleocapsid antibodies tested negative. Peptides at about 10 ug/ml and IL-2 at about 9.2 IU/ml were added to around 2 million PBMC per well. IL-2 medium took the place of half the medium on both days 3 and 7.

The chain employs TRBV5-6 and TRBJ1-3; D is possibly TRBD1 (6 bases). This sequence originates from a human donor who received a COVID-19 vaccine. The sample was CD4+ T cells from PBMCs cultured with SARS-CoV-2 spike peptides, taken before COVID-19 vaccination. The CDR3 DNA is TGTGCCAGCAGCTCAAGCGCCGGGACAAACTCTGGAAACACCATATATTTT. Translated, it gives CASSSSAGTNSGNTIYF. The full variable domain, in which reference TRBV5-6 and TRBJ1-3 provide the parts outside the CDR3, is DAGVTQSPTHLIKTRGQQVTLRCSPKSGHDTVSWYQQALGQGPQFIFQYYEEEERQRGNFPDRFSGHQFPNYSSELNVNALLLGDSALYLCASSSSAGTNSGNTIYFGEGSWLTVV.